By proportion, the clone carrying this T cell receptor beta chain is medium-sized. What it recognizes is unknown. The germline CDR1 and CDR2 sequences are SQVTM and ANQGSEA. This CDR3 is built from 14 residues. The V gene end was trimmed by 7 bases and the J gene end by 6 bases; junction bases not matched to a gene: 11. The data are from a study of OX40 agonist ivuxolimab in advanced cancers. TCRdb's copy holds only in-frame clones and misses some; the assay was immunoSEQ multiplex PCR. The data show roughly 71,000 clones, with over 60% seen just once and 1.6% held by the top ten. Whole-study findings and limits: Within 6 weeks, CD4+ and CD8+ blood T cells expanded clonally at 0.1 to 3.0 mg/kg.

This TCR was recovered from an adult with an advanced solid tumor such as melanoma, head and neck, liver or kidney cancer. The starting material was CD4+ or CD8+ T cells sorted from blood, obtained in a trial of the OX40 agonist ivuxolimab. This chain connects TRBV29-1 to TRBJ2-7; 11 bases line up with TRBD2. The CDR3 nucleotides are TGCAGCGGGATGGGGGTAGCGGGAGGGAGCGAGCAGTACTTC. Encoded protein: CSGMGVAGGSEQYF.